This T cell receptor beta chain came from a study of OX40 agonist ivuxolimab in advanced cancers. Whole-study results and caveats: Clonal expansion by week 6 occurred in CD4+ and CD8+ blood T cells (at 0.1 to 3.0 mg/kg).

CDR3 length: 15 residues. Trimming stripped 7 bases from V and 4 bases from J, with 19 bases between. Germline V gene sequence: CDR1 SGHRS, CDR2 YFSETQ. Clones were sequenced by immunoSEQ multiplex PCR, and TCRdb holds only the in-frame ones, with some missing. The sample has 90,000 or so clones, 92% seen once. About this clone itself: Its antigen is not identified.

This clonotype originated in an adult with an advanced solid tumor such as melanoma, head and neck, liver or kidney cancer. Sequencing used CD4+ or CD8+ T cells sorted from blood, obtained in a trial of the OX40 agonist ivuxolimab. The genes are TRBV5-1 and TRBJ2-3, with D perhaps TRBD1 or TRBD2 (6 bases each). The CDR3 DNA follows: TGCGCCAGCCTAGGGGGACTCGGACACCCAGATACGCAGTATTTT. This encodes CASLGGLGHPDTQYF.